The 14 T cell receptor beta chains in this list originate from one sample, sequenced in a study of OX40 agonist ivuxolimab in advanced cancers. This table comes from immunoSEQ multiplex PCR, and its TCRdb copy is limited to in-frame clones, with some not included. The sample yields roughly 73,000 clones, around 90% seen once. Sequencing used CD4+ or CD8+ T cells sorted from blood, obtained in a trial of the OX40 agonist ivuxolimab. The receptors were gathered from an adult with an advanced solid tumor such as melanoma, head and neck, liver or kidney cancer.

The chain combines TRBV11-2 with TRBJ2-7; unclear D gene. The V gene lost 5 bases and the J gene lost 2 bases, with 13 bases spanning the gap. This CDR3 contains 14 residues. The germline V gene has CDR1 SGHAT and CDR2 FQNNGV. CDR3 in amino acids: CASSTDGRTYEQYF. The CDR3 bases are TGTGCCAGCAGCACCGACGGACGAACCTACGAGCAGTACTTC. Together with reference TRBV11-2 and TRBJ2-7, the CDR3 gives the full variable domain: EAGVAQSPRYKIIEKRQSVAFWCNPISGHATLYWYQQILGQGPKLLIQFQNNGVVDDSQLPKDRFSAERLKGVDSTLKIQPAKLEDSAVYLCASSTDGRTYEQYFGPGTRLTVT.

This rearrangement joins TRBV19 to TRBJ2-5, with 9 bases aligning to TRBD1. The ends lost 5 bases at V and 1 base at J; junction bases unmatched: 2. There are 14 residues in the CDR3. Germline CDR1 reads LNHDA; CDR2 reads SQIVND (reference sequence). CDR3: CASSLGQGQETQYF. DNA of the CDR3: TGTGCCAGTAGTCTGGGACAGGGCCAAGAGACCCAGTACTTC.

Only one count was recorded for this clone. The chain couples TRBV27 to TRBJ2-1, with TRBD1 identical over 8 bases. Germline CDR1 reads MNHEY; CDR2 reads SMNVEV (reference sequence). V gave up 6 bases and J gave up 6 bases; unmatched junction bases: 10. The CDR3 has 15 residues. CDR3 sequence: CASRATGTGANEQFF. As DNA, the CDR3 is TGTGCCAGCAGGGCCACCGGGACAGGAGCCAATGAGCAGTTCTTC.

V gene TRBV10-3 combines with J gene TRBJ2-1; the D gene is possibly TRBD2 (6 bases). The CDR3 sequence is 15 residues long. Germline values: CDR1 ENHRY, CDR2 SYGVKD. The V gene lost 6 bases and the J gene lost 0 bases, with 12 bases spanning the gap. The CDR3 DNA follows: TGTGCCATCAGCGTAGCGGTTAGCTCCTACAATGAGCAGTTCTTC. This gives the protein CAISVAVSSYNEQFF.

The genes are TRBV6-5 and TRBJ2-1; D may be TRBD2 (6 bases). V lost 2 bases, J lost 5 bases, and 16 bases lay in between. Per germline, CDR1 MNHEY and CDR2 SVGAGI. This CDR3 is built from 16 residues. CDR3 bases: TGTGCCAGCAGTTACGCAGGGACTGGATCTCACAATGAGCAGTTCTTC. It is translated as CASSYAGTGSHNEQFF.

The chain uses TRBV5-1 and TRBJ2-7; 9 nucleotides align to TRBD1. The CDR3 is 14 residues long. From germline, CDR1 is SGHRS and CDR2 YFSETQ. The V segment lost 4 bases and the J segment 3 bases; nucleotides outside the gene matches: 5. CDR3 sequence: CASSITGGVYEQYF. The CDR3 nucleotides read TGCGCCAGCAGCATTACAGGGGGCGTCTACGAGCAGTACTTC.

This rearrangement joins TRBV7-2 to TRBJ1-2, with a tentative D call TRBD1 (5 bases). The ends were cut back, 1 base at V and 4 bases at J, with 7 bases in the middle. This CDR3 contains 13 residues. Germline V gives CDR1 SGHTA, CDR2 FQGNSA. Here the CDR3 DNA reads TGTGCCAGCAGCTTAGGACAGCTCTATGGCTACACCTTC. Amino acids: CASSLGQLYGYTF.

The genes are TRBV27 and TRBJ2-2; 7 positions agree with TRBD2. The CDR3 is made up of 15 amino acids. After removal of 4 bases from V and 4 bases from J, the junction contained 6 bases not matched to a gene. CDR1 and CDR2 (germline): MNHEY, SMNVEV (reference sequence). CDR3 amino acids: CASSYWEGGTGELFF. The CDR3 DNA reads as TGTGCCAGCAGTTATTGGGAGGGCGGCACCGGGGAGCTGTTTTTT.

The V gene is TRBV15, the J gene TRBJ2-3, with 8 bases aligning to TRBD2. This CDR3 comprises 15 residues. The germline V gene has CDR1 LNHNV and CDR2 YYDKDF (reference sequence). Losses at the gene ends were 5 bases for V and 4 bases for J; bases not matched to a gene: 8. CDR3 protein: CATSPPGGRADTQYF. CDR3 nucleotide sequence: TGTGCCACCAGCCCCCCGGGAGGGCGGGCAGATACGCAGTATTTT.

The chain recombines TRBV6-4 with TRBJ1-6, with 7 bases fitting TRBD1. CDR1 and CDR2 (germline): MRHNA, SNTAGT. V was pared by 2 bases and J by 4 bases, with 8 bases of the junction left unmatched. The CDR3 runs to 17 residues. This CDR3 is CASSDPPGQPYNSPLHF. For the CDR3, the DNA is TGTGCCAGCAGTGACCCGCCGGGACAGCCGTATAATTCACCCCTCCACTTT.

Regarding this clone: One end of the junction does not line up with germline, which may come from a read error. CDR3 bases: TGTGCCAGTAGTTATTACTACCCCGGGGAGCTGTTTTTT. This encodes CASSYYYPGELFF. The chain combines TRBV6-5 with TRBJ2-2, with D uncertain. The CDR3 sequence is 13 residues long. Germline values: CDR1 MNHEY, CDR2 SVGAGI.

This clone was seen only once. This chain joins TRBV7-9 and TRBJ2-7, with a weak D call TRBD1 (6 bases). CDR3 length: 15 amino acids. V shed 5 bases and J shed 3 bases, with 17 bases lying between them. Germline values: CDR1 SEHNR, CDR2 FQNEAQ (reference sequence). The CDR3 loop is CASSLSGAANYEQYF. In DNA form, the CDR3 reads TGTGCCAGCAGCCTCTCAGGGGCGGCTAACTACGAGCAGTACTTC.

The genes are TRBV13 and TRBJ2-7, with 16 bases lining up with TRBD2. CDR3 size: 16 residues. The trim removed 6 bases at V and 2 bases at J, leaving 4 bases unmatched. Germline V CDR1 and CDR2: PRHDT, FYEKMQ (reference sequence). The CDR3 reads CASRPGLAGGTYEQYF. CDR3 in DNA: TGTGCCAGCAGACCGGGACTAGCGGGAGGGACCTACGAGCAGTACTTC. Full variable domain (rest looked up from reference TRBV13 and TRBJ2-7): AAGVIQSPRHLIKEKRETATLKCYPIPRHDTVYWYQQGPGQDPQFLISFYEKMQSDKGSIPDRFSAQQFSDYHSELNMSSLELGDSALYFCASRPGLAGGTYEQYFGPGTRLTVT.

The chain recombines TRBV5-1 with TRBJ2-7; the D is unclear. Trimming removed 0 bases from V and 2 bases from J, with 12 bases in between. Germline V gene lookup returns CDR1 SGHRS and CDR2 YFSETQ. CDR3 length: 15 residues. CDR3 in amino acids: CASSLGTGLAYEQYF. In DNA form, the CDR3 reads TGCGCCAGCAGCTTGGGGACGGGTTTGGCCTACGAGCAGTACTTC.